The table lists the clone carrying this TCR beta chain with many counts. MiXCR was run by TCRdb on the 5' RACE reads, yielding one entry per CDR3 protein. Of roughly 110,000 distinct CDR3 sequences in the sample, roughly 8.9% are singletons; the top ten hold roughly 25%. V shed 6 bases and J 4 bases; nucleotides not matched to a gene: 18. This CDR3 has 20 amino acids. This specimen belongs to a study of T cells after yellow fever vaccination. The J gene is TRBJ2-1, the V gene TRBV12-3 or TRBV12-4, with TRBD2 matching 13 bases. The clonotype was recovered from a young man who received the YFV17D yellow fever vaccine. Sequencing was performed on CD8+ T cells sorted from PBMCs, taken 45 days after the yellow fever booster vaccination. This CDR3 is CASSPAPAVLAGGEYNEQFF. The CDR3 DNA is TGTGCCAGCAGCCCTGCCCCGGCGGTACTAGCGGGAGGGGAATACAATGAGCAGTTCTTC.